The 31 T cell receptor beta chains below were found in one sample sequenced in a study of cytomegalovirus exposure and HLA in healthy donors. PCR used 60 Vbeta primers and 13 Jbeta primers. Measured with immunoSEQ multiplex PCR; TCRdb has only the in-frame clones, and not every one. Altogether 140,000 to 150,000 clones are present, approximately 84% being singletons, with the ten largest covering approximately 9.7%. The sequenced material came from PBMCs. The source is a woman aged 60-75 years in good health and CMV-seropositive.

Only a few counts were recorded for this clone. The chain joins TRBV19 to TRBJ1-2, with TRBD1 as a possible D gene (6 bases). This CDR3 has 12 residues. Per the germline V gene, CDR1 is LNHDA and CDR2 is SQIVND (reference sequence). V lost 5 bases and J lost 12, with 16 bases in between. CDR3 bases: TGTGCCAGTAGTCCTGGGACATTCGAACACACCTTC. Amino acid sequence: CASSPGTFEHTF.

The chain carries TRBV2 and TRBJ2-7; 8 positions match TRBD1. The V and J ends lost 7 bases and 4 bases, in that order; junction bases with no gene match: 6. The CDR3 has 13 amino acids. Germline values: CDR1 SNHLY, CDR2 FYNNEI. CDR3 bases: TGTGCCAGCAAAGGGCAGGGGGCTTACGAGCAGTACTTC. This translates into CASKGQGAYEQYF.

This clone was detected only once. V is TRBV11-2 and J is TRBJ2-6, with D perhaps matching TRBD2 (7 bases). Germline loops: CDR1 SGHAT, CDR2 FQNNGV. The CDR3 runs to 18 residues. V dropped 3 bases and J dropped 0 bases, with 15 bases sitting between them. CDR3 bases: TGTGCCAGCAGCTTGGGAGGGCAGGGGAGCTCTGGGGCCAACGTCCTGACTTTC. Residues: CASSLGGQGSSGANVLTF.

V usage is TRBV5-1 and J usage is TRBJ1-4; 9 bases match TRBD1. The CDR3 is 16 residues long. CDR1 SGHRS and CDR2 YFSETQ come from the germline V gene. The V and J ends lost 0 bases and 4 bases, in that order; junction bases with no gene match: 4. This CDR3 is CASSLVGTGNNEKLFF. The CDR3 DNA is TGCGCCAGCAGCTTGGTCGGGACAGGGAATAATGAAAAACTGTTTTTT.

The V gene is TRBV6-6, the J gene TRBJ2-5; D possibly corresponds to TRBD2 (6 bases). The end of the DNA is better explained by TRBJ2-7, so the J call may be wrong. The germline V gene has CDR1 MNHNY and CDR2 SVGAGI (reference sequence). There are 16 residues in the CDR3. CDR3 loop: CASKPARAGPKDEQYF. For the CDR3, the DNA is TGTGCCAGCAAACCGGCGAGGGCGGGGCCTAAAGACGAGCAGTACTTC.

This rearrangement joins TRBV5-4 to TRBJ2-1; 10 bases line up with TRBD2. The CDR3 runs to 20 residues. The germline gives CDR1 SGHNT, CDR2 YYREEE (reference sequence). Germline trimming cut 4 bases from V and 0 bases from J; bases unmatched to any gene: 16. The CDR3 reads CASSKPGLATHGGSYNEQFF. The CDR3 bases are TGTGCCAGCAGCAAACCGGGACTAGCGACCCATGGGGGCTCCTACAATGAGCAGTTCTTC.

The V call is TRBV21-1, the J call TRBJ1-1; the table's D call of TRBD1 was not tested on the DNA. TRBV21-1 is given as a pseudogene. There are 13 residues in the CDR3. CDR3 sequence reads: CASSLLGLLEAFF. The CDR3 region has the DNA TGTGCCAGCAGTCTCTTGGGCCTACTTGAAGCTTTCTTT.

To note about this clone: A junction boundary mismatches the germline segment, possibly from a read error. J is TRBJ2-1 and V is TRBV19; D not resolved. Germline lookup yields CDR1 LNHDA and CDR2 SQIVND (reference sequence). This CDR3 spans 13 amino acids. The CDR3 sequence is CASGIAPFNEQFF. For the CDR3, the DNA is TGTGCCAGTGGTATCGCGCCGTTCAATGAGCAGTTCTTC.

This chain links TRBV28 with TRBJ1-5; no clear D. Germline CDR1 and CDR2: MDHEN and SYDVKM. This CDR3 is built from 14 residues. Trimming stripped 2 bases from V and 5 bases from J, with 10 bases between. CDR3 nucleotides: TGTGCCAGCAGTTTACCGGGGTCGCATCAGCCCCAGCATTTT. Translated: CASSLPGSHQPQHF.

This clone was found a few times. The chain carries TRBV7-2 and TRBJ2-5; a possible D gene is TRBD1 (6 bases). The ends were cut back, 6 bases at V and 4 bases at J, with 15 bases in the middle. CDR1 is SGHTA and CDR2 is FQGNSA in the germline V gene. The CDR3 has 14 amino acids. The CDR3 sequence is CASSPDRLIETQYF. In DNA form, the CDR3 reads TGTGCCAGCAGTCCCGACAGGCTGATAGAGACCCAGTACTTC.

This chain connects TRBV7-2 to TRBJ2-1; D is possibly TRBD2 (6 bases). CDR1 is SGHTA and CDR2 is FQGNSA in the germline V gene. Between the trimmed V and J ends, which lost 5 bases and 3 bases, there was a span of 14 bases. The CDR3 contains 15 residues. CDR3 sequence (DNA): TGTGCCAGCAGCCTAATAGCGGAGAGCTACAATGAGCAGTTCTTC. It yields the protein CASSLIAESYNEQFF.

This clone was counted between two and nine times. The chain uses TRBV6-1 and TRBJ1-5, with D possibly TRBD1 on 6 matching bases. Germline V gene sequence: CDR1 MNHNS, CDR2 SASEGT. V gave up 4 bases and J gave up 0 bases, with 16 bases separating them. The CDR3 covers 17 residues. The CDR3 DNA is TGTGCCAGCAGTGGGTTACAGGGTACCTATAGCAATCAGCCCCAGCATTTT. Translating gives CASSGLQGTYSNQPQHF.

The CDR3 loop reads CASSLGRGGRSEQFF. The CDR3, as DNA: TGTGCCAGCAGCTTAGGACGGGGAGGGAGGAGTGAGCAGTTCTTC. The chain is built from TRBV7-9 and TRBJ2-1; 7 bases map to TRBD2. V lost 1 base to trimming and J lost 9 bases; unmatched junction nucleotides: 9. The germline V gene encodes CDR1 SEHNR and CDR2 FQNEAQ (reference sequence). The CDR3 loop spans 15 amino acids.

The chain links TRBV21-1 to TRBJ2-7; the table assigns TRBD2, which was not confirmed against the DNA. TRBV21-1 is listed as a pseudogene. The CDR3 has 10 residues. The CDR3 sequence is CASLSYEQYF. The CDR3 nucleotides read TGTGCCAGCCTATCCTACGAGCAGTACTTC.

This rearrangement joins TRBV10-3 to TRBJ1-2; no reliable D call. The CDR3 runs 14 residues. Germline CDR1 ENHRY, CDR2 SYGVKD. Trimming left V 0 bases short and J 6 bases short, with 11 bases between. CDR3 region: CAISESTERDGYTF. The CDR3 coding sequence is TGTGCCATCAGTGAGTCGACGGAACGGGATGGCTACACCTTC.

The genes are TRBV6-4 and TRBJ2-3; 10 bases line up with TRBD2. The germline CDR1 and CDR2 sequences are MRHNA and SNTAGT. J lost 5 bases, V lost 5 bases, and 10 bases had no gene match. The length of the CDR3 is 16 residues. The CDR3 spells CASSYQPSGSVDTQYF. The CDR3 nucleotides read TGTGCCAGCAGTTACCAACCTAGCGGGAGTGTAGATACGCAGTATTTT.

The gene calls are TRBV19 and TRBJ2-1; 7 nucleotides match TRBD2. Germline V gives CDR1 LNHDA, CDR2 SQIVND (reference sequence). J was trimmed by 2 bases and V by 6 bases; bases with no gene match: 19. The CDR3 contains 19 residues. This chain's CDR3 is CASSHSTPPLAEAYNEQFF. CDR3 bases: TGTGCCAGTAGCCACTCAACCCCACCCCTAGCGGAGGCCTACAATGAGCAGTTCTTC.

The chain carries TRBV6-1 and TRBJ2-1; 7 bases agree with TRBD2. This CDR3 region has 15 residues. CDR1 and CDR2 from the germline V gene are MNHNS and SASEGT. The J segment lost 3 bases and the V segment lost 10 bases, leaving 12 bases of the junction unmatched. As DNA, the CDR3 is TGTGCCATTCCCAGGGATGGGGGGGGCTACAATGAGCAGTTCTTC. Encoded protein: CAIPRDGGGYNEQFF.

V gene TRBV2 combines with J gene TRBJ2-3; the match to TRBD2 covers 9 bases. CDR3 size: 16 residues. Per germline, CDR1 SNHLY and CDR2 FYNNEI. With 6 bases clipped from V and 0 bases from J, the junction kept 7 bases outside the gene matches. The CDR3 DNA follows: TGTGCCAGCAGGGCGACTAGCGGAATTAGCACAGATACGCAGTATTTT. This gives the protein CASRATSGISTDTQYF.

The rearrangement joins TRBV30 to TRBJ1-5, with a possible D match to TRBD1 (6 bases). This CDR3 comprises 14 residues. From germline, CDR1 is GTSNPN and CDR2 SVGIG (reference sequence). V was shortened by 0 bases and J by 6 bases, with 12 bases between the two germline ends. CDR3 sequence: CAWSVSGAVQPQHF. CDR3 DNA sequence: TGTGCCTGGAGTGTATCAGGGGCGGTTCAGCCCCAGCATTTT.

The chain carries TRBV19 and TRBJ1-1, with 10 bases matching TRBD1. This CDR3 spans 15 amino acids. Trimming at V came to 8 bases and at J to 3 bases, leaving 9 bases not matched to a gene. The germline V gene has CDR1 LNHDA and CDR2 SQIVND (reference sequence). The CDR3, as DNA: TGTGCCAGTCAGACAGGGGGCAGCGGGGACACTGAAGCTTTCTTT. Its translation is CASQTGGSGDTEAFF.

The genes are TRBV27 and TRBJ1-1, with D uncertain. Germline CDR1 and CDR2: MNHEY and SMNVEV (reference sequence). V dropped 8 bases and J dropped 4 bases, with 8 bases sitting between them. The CDR3 has 11 amino acids. The CDR3 DNA reads as TGTGCCAGCCGGAGTGGCACTGAAGCTTTCTTT. As protein: CASRSGTEAFF.

This chain uses TRBV6-6 with TRBJ2-7; the match to TRBD2 covers 8 bases. This CDR3 comprises 16 residues. The germline V gene encodes CDR1 MNHNY and CDR2 SVGAGI (reference sequence). V lost 4 bases to trimming and J lost 0 bases; unmatched junction nucleotides: 8. The CDR3 DNA sequence: TGTGCCAGCAGTTCCCCAACTAGCGGCAACTCCTACGAGCAGTACTTC. Its protein is CASSSPTSGNSYEQYF.

The J gene is TRBJ2-1, the V gene TRBV9, with 7 bases that match TRBD1. V lost 2 bases and J lost 5; bases outside the gene matches: 13. Germline V gene data show CDR1 as SGDLS and CDR2 as YYNGEE. The CDR3 sequence is 17 residues long. The CDR3 is CASSVPGTETGNNEQFF. The CDR3, as DNA: TGTGCCAGCAGCGTCCCCGGTACCGAGACAGGGAACAATGAGCAGTTCTTC.

The genes are TRBV7-2 and TRBJ2-7, with 12 nucleotides matching TRBD2. This CDR3 has 16 amino acids. The junction had 8 bases not matched to a gene; V was cut back by 5 bases and J by 3 bases. The germline V gene encodes CDR1 SGHTA and CDR2 FQGNSA. DNA of the CDR3: TGTGCCAGCAGCCCAGGACTAGCGGGGCAATTCTACGAGCAGTACTTC. Its protein product is CASSPGLAGQFYEQYF.

V is TRBV2 and J is TRBJ2-1, with 12 nucleotides matching TRBD2. Unmatched junction bases numbered 4, after V lost 4 bases and J lost 3 bases. The CDR3 loop spans 16 amino acids. Germline assignment: CDR1 SNHLY and CDR2 FYNNEI. CDR3 loop: CASSALAGGFYNEQFF. The DNA of the CDR3 is TGTGCCAGCAGTGCACTAGCGGGAGGCTTCTACAATGAGCAGTTCTTC.

This clone was found a few times. The genes are TRBV7-2 and TRBJ2-5; tentatively, D is TRBD1 (6 bases). Germline-derived CDR1 and CDR2 are SGHTA and FQGNSA. The CDR3 loop spans 13 amino acids. The germline V and J ends were trimmed by 5 bases and 5 bases, with 12 bases remaining between them. This CDR3 is CASSQIRGETQYF. CDR3 DNA sequence: TGTGCCAGCAGCCAGATTAGGGGGGAGACCCAGTACTTC.

This clone was seen more than once but under ten times. This chain uses TRBV5-4 with TRBJ2-5, with 9 bases aligning to TRBD1. V shed 4 bases and J 5 bases; nucleotides not matched to a gene: 12. The CDR3 runs to 16 residues. The germline gives CDR1 SGHNT, CDR2 YYREEE (reference sequence). Here the CDR3 DNA reads TGTGCCAGCAGCAACCGGGACAGGGAAGGTTGGGAGACCCAGTACTTC. Its translation: CASSNRDREGWETQYF.

The table lists this clone with a count of one. The chain recombines TRBV7-8 with TRBJ2-7, with 11 bases aligning to TRBD2. This CDR3 region has 15 residues. The germline V gene encodes CDR1 SGHVS and CDR2 FQNEAQ. J gave up 5 bases and V 5 bases, and 8 bases lay outside the gene matches. The CDR3 sequence is CASSPLAGGPHEQYF. CDR3 nucleotides: TGTGCCAGCAGCCCCTTAGCGGGAGGGCCGCACGAGCAGTACTTC. Based on the CDR3 plus reference TRBV7-8 and TRBJ2-7, the full variable domain is GAGVSQSPRYKVAKRGQDVALRCDPISGHVSLFWYQQALGQGPEFLTYFQNEAQLDKSGLPSDRFFAERPEGSVSTLKIQRTQQEDSAVYLCASSPLAGGPHEQYFGPGTRLTVT.

This clone was seen only once. The J gene is TRBJ2-1, the V gene TRBV27, with 9 bases lining up with TRBD2. The V and J ends lost 8 bases and 8 bases, in that order; junction bases with no gene match: 13. The CDR3 consists of 15 residues. Germline CDR1 MNHEY, CDR2 SMNVEV (reference sequence). Here the CDR3 DNA reads TGTGCCAGCCGATTGGTTAGCGGGAGTATGTATGAGCAGTTCTTC. Translating gives CASRLVSGSMYEQFF.

This chain connects TRBV7-3 to TRBJ2-1, with TRBD2 identical over 10 bases. Germline CDR1 SGHTA, CDR2 FQGTGA. After removal of 4 bases from V and 6 bases from J, the junction contained 3 bases not matched to a gene. This CDR3 is 14 amino acids long. The CDR3 DNA is TGTGCCAGCAGCTCTAGCGGGAGAGGCAATGAGCAGTTCTTC. Translating it yields CASSSSGRGNEQFF.